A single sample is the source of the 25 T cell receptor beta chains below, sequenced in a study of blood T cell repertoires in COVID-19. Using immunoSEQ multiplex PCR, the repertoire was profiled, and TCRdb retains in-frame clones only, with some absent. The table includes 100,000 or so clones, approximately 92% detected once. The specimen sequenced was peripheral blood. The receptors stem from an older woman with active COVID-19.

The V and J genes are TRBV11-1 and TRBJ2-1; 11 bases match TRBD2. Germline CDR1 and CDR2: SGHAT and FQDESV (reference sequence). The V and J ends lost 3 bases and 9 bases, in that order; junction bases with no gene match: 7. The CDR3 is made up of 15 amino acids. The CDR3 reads CASSFIAGGPSEQFF. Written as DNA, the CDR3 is TGTGCCAGCAGCTTTATAGCGGGAGGGCCGAGTGAGCAGTTCTTC.

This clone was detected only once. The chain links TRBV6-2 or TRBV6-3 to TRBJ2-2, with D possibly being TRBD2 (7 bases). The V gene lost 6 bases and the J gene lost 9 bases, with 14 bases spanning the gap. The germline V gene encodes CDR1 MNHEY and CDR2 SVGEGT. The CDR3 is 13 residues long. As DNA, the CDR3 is TGTGCCAGCAGCTCCGGGGGGCGGTGGGAGCTGTTTTTT. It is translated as CASSSGGRWELFF.

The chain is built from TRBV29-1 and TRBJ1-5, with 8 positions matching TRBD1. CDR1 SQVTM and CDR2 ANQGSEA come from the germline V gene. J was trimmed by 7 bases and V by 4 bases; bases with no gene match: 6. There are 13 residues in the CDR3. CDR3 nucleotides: TGCAGCGTTGCGGACAGGGTGAACCAGCCCCAGCATTTT. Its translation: CSVADRVNQPQHF. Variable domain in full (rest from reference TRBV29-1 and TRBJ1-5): SAVISQKPSRDICQRGTSLTIQCQVDSQVTMMFWYRQQPGQSLTLIATANQGSEATYESGFVIDKFPISRPNLTFSTLTVSNMSPEDSSIYLCSVADRVNQPQHFGDGTRLSIL.

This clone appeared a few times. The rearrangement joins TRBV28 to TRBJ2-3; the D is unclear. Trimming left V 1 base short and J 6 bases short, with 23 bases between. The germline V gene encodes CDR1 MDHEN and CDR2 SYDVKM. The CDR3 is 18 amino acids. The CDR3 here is CASSLSLLFVTAPDTQYF. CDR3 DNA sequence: TGTGCCAGCAGTTTATCCCTCCTCTTCGTCACTGCACCCGATACGCAGTATTTT.

The DNA for the CDR3 is TGTGCCAGCAGTAGGAGCGGAAGAAGCACAGATACGCAGTATTTT. It yields the protein CASSRSGRSTDTQYF. V is TRBV2 and J is TRBJ2-3; a possible D gene is TRBD2 (5 bases). Looked up from germline, CDR1 is SNHLY and CDR2 is FYNNEI. The germline V and J ends were trimmed by 5 bases and 0 bases, with 12 bases remaining between them. This CDR3 is 15 amino acids long. Full variable domain (remainder filled in from reference TRBV2 and TRBJ2-3): EPEVTQTPSHQVTQMGQEVILRCVPISNHLYFYWYRQILGQKVEFLVSFYNNEISEKSEIFDDQFSVERPDGSNFTLKIRSTKLEDSAMYFCASSRSGRSTDTQYFGPGTRLTVL.

This CDR3 is CASSGGGTTDTQYF. The CDR3 DNA follows: TGCGCCAGCAGCGGCGGGGGGACCACAGATACGCAGTATTTT. V is TRBV5-1 and J is TRBJ2-3; 8 nucleotides align to TRBD2. Germline V gives CDR1 SGHRS, CDR2 YFSETQ. Unmatched junction bases numbered 3, after V lost 4 bases and J lost 2 bases. The CDR3 totals 14 residues.

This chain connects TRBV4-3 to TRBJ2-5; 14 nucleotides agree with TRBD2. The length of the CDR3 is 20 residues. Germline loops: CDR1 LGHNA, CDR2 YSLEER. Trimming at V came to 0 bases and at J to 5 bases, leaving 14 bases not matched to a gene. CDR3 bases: TGCGCCAGCAGCCAAGAAACAACAGGCCGACTAGCGGGGGGGTTTGAGACCCAGTACTTC. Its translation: CASSQETTGRLAGGFETQYF.

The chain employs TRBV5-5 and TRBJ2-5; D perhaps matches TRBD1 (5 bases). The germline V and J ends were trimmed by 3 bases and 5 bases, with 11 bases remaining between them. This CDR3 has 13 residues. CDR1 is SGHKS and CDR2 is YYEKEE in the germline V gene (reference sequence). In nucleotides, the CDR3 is TGTGCCAGCAGCTATAGGGGCTTGGAGACCCAGTACTTC. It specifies CASSYRGLETQYF.

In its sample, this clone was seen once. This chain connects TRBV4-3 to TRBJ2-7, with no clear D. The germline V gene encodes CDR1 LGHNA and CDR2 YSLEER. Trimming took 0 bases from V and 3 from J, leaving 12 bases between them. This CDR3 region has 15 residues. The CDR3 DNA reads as TGCGCCAGCAGCCAAGAGTTAGTCGATAACTACGAGCAGTACTTC. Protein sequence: CASSQELVDNYEQYF.

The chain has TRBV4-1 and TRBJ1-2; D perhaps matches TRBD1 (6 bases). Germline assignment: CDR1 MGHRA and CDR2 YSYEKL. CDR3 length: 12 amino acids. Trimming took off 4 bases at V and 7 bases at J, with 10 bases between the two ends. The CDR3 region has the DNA TGCGCCAGCAGCCCCGACAGGAGTGGCTACACCTTC. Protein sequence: CASSPDRSGYTF.

The chain's CDR3 is CASSDGQGDYGYTF. CDR3 DNA sequence: TGCGCCAGCAGCGACGGACAGGGGGACTATGGCTACACCTTC. The genes are TRBV5-1 and TRBJ1-2; 10 bases agree with TRBD1. CDR1 is SGHRS and CDR2 is YFSETQ in the germline V gene. The CDR3 totals 14 residues. After removal of 4 bases from V and 3 bases from J, the junction contained 3 bases not matched to a gene. Looking up the rest from reference TRBV5-1 and TRBJ1-2 gives the full variable domain: KAGVTQTPRYLIKTRGQQVTLSCSPISGHRSVSWYQQTPGQGLQFLFEYFSETQRNKGNFPGRFSGRQFSNSRSEMNVSTLELGDSALYLCASSDGQGDYGYTFGSGTRLTVV.

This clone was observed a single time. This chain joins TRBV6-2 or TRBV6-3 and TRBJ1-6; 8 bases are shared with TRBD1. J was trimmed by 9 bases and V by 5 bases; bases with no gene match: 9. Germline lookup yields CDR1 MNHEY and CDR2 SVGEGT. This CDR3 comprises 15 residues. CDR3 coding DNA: TGTGCCAGCAGTGGACGGACAGGGCCTCGTTCACCCCTCCACTTT. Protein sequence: CASSGRTGPRSPLHF.

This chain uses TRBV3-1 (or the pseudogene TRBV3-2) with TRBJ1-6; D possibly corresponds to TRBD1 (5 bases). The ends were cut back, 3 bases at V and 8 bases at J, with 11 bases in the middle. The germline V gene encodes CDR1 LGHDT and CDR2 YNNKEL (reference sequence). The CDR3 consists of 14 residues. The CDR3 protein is CASSHGRGDSPLHF. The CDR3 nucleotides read TGTGCCAGCAGCCATGGGAGGGGTGATTCACCCCTCCACTTT.

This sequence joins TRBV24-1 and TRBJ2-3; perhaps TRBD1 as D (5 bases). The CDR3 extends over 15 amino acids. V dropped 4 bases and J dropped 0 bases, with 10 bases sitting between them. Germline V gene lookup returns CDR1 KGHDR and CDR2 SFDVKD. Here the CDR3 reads CATSDSTDSTDTQYF. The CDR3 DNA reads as TGTGCCACCAGTGACTCGACAGATAGCACAGATACGCAGTATTTT.

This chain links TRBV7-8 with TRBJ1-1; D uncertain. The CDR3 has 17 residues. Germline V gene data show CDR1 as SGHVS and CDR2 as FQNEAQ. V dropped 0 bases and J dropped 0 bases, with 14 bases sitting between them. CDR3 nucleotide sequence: TGTGCCAGCAGCTTAGCTCCCGGGTTCGTGATGAACACTGAAGCTTTCTTT. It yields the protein CASSLAPGFVMNTEAFF.

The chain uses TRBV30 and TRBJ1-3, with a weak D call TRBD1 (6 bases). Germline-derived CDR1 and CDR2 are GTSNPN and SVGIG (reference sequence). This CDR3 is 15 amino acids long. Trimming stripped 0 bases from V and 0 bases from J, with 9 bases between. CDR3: CAWSVQGSSGNTIYF. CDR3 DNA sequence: TGTGCCTGGAGTGTGCAGGGGAGCTCTGGAAACACCATATATTTT.

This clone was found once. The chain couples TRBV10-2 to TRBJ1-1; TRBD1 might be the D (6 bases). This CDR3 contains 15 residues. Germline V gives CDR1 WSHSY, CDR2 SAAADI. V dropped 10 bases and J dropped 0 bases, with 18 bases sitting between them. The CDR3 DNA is TGCGCCACCGGAATTGGACAGCTCCTGAACACTGAAGCTTTCTTT. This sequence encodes CATGIGQLLNTEAFF.

CDR3 protein: CASSFPRTGGYTF. CDR3 coding DNA: TGTGCCAGCAGCTTTCCCCGGACAGGCGGCTACACCTTC. V gene TRBV7-9 combines with J gene TRBJ1-2; 7 nucleotides line up with TRBD1. The V gene end was trimmed by 3 bases and the J gene end by 8 bases; junction bases not matched to a gene: 6. The length of the CDR3 is 13 residues. Germline CDR1 SEHNR, CDR2 FQNEAQ (reference sequence).

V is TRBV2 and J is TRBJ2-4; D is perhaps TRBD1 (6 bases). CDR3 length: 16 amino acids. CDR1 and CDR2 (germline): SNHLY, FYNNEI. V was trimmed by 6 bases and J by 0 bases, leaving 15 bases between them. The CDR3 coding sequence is TGTGCCAGCAGCAAGGGGACAACAGAAGCCAAAAACATTCAGTACTTC. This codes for CASSKGTTEAKNIQYF.

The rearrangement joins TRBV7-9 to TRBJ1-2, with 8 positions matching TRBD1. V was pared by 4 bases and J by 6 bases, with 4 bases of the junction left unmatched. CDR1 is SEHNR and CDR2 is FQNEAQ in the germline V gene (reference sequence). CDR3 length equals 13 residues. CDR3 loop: CASSSRQGNGYTF. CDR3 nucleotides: TGTGCCAGCAGCTCCCGACAGGGGAATGGCTACACCTTC.

CDR3 DNA sequence: TGCGCCAGCAGCTTCCGGGACACAGATACGCAGTATTTT. Translating it yields CASSFRDTDTQYF. This chain connects TRBV5-1 to TRBJ2-3; D may be TRBD2 (5 bases). CDR3 length: 13 amino acids. Germline-derived CDR1 and CDR2 are SGHRS and YFSETQ. V shed 2 bases and J shed 2 bases, with 6 bases lying between them.

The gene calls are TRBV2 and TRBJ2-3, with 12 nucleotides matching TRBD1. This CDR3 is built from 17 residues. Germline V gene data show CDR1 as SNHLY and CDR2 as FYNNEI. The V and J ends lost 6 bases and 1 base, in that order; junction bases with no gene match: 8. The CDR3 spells CASSGTGGTRGTDTQYF. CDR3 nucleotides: TGTGCCAGCAGCGGGACAGGGGGCACGAGAGGCACAGATACGCAGTATTTT.

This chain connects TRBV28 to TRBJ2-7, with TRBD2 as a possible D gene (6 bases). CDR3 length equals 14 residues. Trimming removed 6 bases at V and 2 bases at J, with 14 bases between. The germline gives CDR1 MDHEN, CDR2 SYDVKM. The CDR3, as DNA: TGTGCCAGCAGCCTAGGGACTGCCCCCTACGAGCAGTACTTC. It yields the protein CASSLGTAPYEQYF. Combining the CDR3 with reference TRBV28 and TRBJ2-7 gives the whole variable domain DVKVTQSSRYLVKRTGEKVFLECVQDMDHENMFWYRQDPGLGLRLIYFSYDVKMKEKGDIPEGYSVSREKKERFSLILESASTNQTSMYLCASSLGTAPYEQYFGPGTRLTVT.

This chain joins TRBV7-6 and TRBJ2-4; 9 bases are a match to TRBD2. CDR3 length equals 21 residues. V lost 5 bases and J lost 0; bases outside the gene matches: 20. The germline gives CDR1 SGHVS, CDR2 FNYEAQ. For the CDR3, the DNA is TGTGCCAGCAGCGAAAACCCACCAAGGCGGGAGGGATCCCTAGCCAAAAACATTCAGTACTTC. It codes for CASSENPPRREGSLAKNIQYF. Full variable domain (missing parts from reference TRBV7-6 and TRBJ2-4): GAGVSQSPRYKVTKRGQDVALRCDPISGHVSLYWYRQALGQGPEFLTYFNYEAQQDKSGLPNDRFSAERPEGSISTLTIQRTEQRDSAMYRCASSENPPRREGSLAKNIQYFGAGTRLSVL.

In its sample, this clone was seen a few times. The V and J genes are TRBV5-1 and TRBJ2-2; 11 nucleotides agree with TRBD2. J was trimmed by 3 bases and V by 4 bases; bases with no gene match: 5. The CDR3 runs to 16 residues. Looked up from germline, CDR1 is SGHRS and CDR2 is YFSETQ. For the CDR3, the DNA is TGCGCCAGCAGCACCACTAGCGGGAGCTACACCGGGGAGCTGTTTTTT. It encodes CASSTTSGSYTGELFF.